The 24 T cell receptor beta chains listed next were all sequenced from one sample in a study of cytomegalovirus exposure and HLA in healthy donors. Both 60 Vbeta primers and 13 Jbeta primers went into the PCR. The data were produced by immunoSEQ multiplex PCR, yet TCRdb's version contains in-frame clones alone and is incomplete. This sample yields some 220,000 clones, of which almost 85% are seen a single time; 0.58% belongs to the top ten. Sequencing input: PBMCs. These receptor sequences come from a woman aged 35 to 49 in good health and CMV-seronegative.

This chain uses TRBV6-1 with TRBJ1-3; maybe TRBD1 (6 bases). This CDR3 spans 15 amino acids. Germline V lookup: CDR1 MNHNS, CDR2 SASEGT. Trimming removed 6 bases at V and 4 bases at J, with 16 bases between. CDR3 bases: TGTGCCAGCAGAGAGTATACAGGGTCAGGAAACACCATATATTTT. Its protein product is CASREYTGSGNTIYF.

The chain couples TRBV7-9 to TRBJ1-5; 8 bases fit TRBD1. V lost 1 base, J lost 7 bases, and 12 bases stayed unmatched. The CDR3 is made up of 17 amino acids. The germline gives CDR1 SEHNR, CDR2 FQNEAQ (reference sequence). The CDR3 spells CASSLGPKTGAHQPQHF. CDR3 nucleotides: TGTGCCAGCAGCTTAGGCCCTAAGACAGGGGCACACCAGCCCCAGCATTTT.

The J gene is TRBJ2-7, the V gene TRBV7-9; 7 bases line up with TRBD1. Germline assignment: CDR1 SEHNR and CDR2 FQNEAQ (reference sequence). The V and J ends lost 1 base and 6 bases, in that order; junction bases with no gene match: 6. This CDR3 region has 14 residues. This CDR3 reads CASSLVTGAGEQYF. CDR3 DNA sequence: TGTGCCAGCAGCTTAGTCACAGGGGCGGGCGAGCAGTACTTC.

This clone was counted once. The chain couples TRBV29-1 to TRBJ2-5, with 7 positions matching TRBD2. The CDR3 extends over 14 amino acids. CDR1 is SQVTM, CDR2 ANQGSEA, per germline. With V trimmed by 6 bases and J by 9 bases, 16 bases remained unmatched. The CDR3 nucleotides read TGCAGCGTGGACCGTCGGGGAGACCGGGAGGCCCAGTACTTC. Translated: CSVDRRGDREAQYF.

The chain is built from TRBV2 and TRBJ1-5; 8 bases align to TRBD1. The trim removed 7 bases at V and 11 bases at J, leaving 10 bases unmatched. Germline values: CDR1 SNHLY, CDR2 FYNNEI. This CDR3 comprises 13 residues. For the CDR3, the DNA is TGTGCCAGCACTTCGAACGAGGGACAGGCCCAGCATTTT. This sequence encodes CASTSNEGQAQHF.

The rearrangement links TRBV18 to TRBJ2-2, with a tentative D call TRBD1 (5 bases). This CDR3 contains 14 residues. Germline CDR1 KGHSH, CDR2 LQKENI. With 4 bases removed from V and 2 bases from J, the gap between germline ends came to 8 bases. The CDR3 is CASSQGFNTGELFF. As DNA, the CDR3 is TGTGCCAGCTCACAGGGGTTCAACACCGGGGAGCTGTTTTTT.

A word on this clone: A junction end diverges from the germline sequence, so it may reflect a read error. The chain couples TRBV30 to TRBJ1-2, with unresolved D. The CDR3 length is 15 residues. CDR1 and CDR2 from the germline V gene are GTSNPN and SVGIG (reference sequence). This CDR3 reads CAWSLTLDPVYGYPF. For the CDR3, the DNA is TGTGCCTGGAGTTTAACCCTAGACCCGGTCTATGGCTACCCCTTC. The complete variable domain, with remaining parts taken from reference TRBV30 and TRBJ1-2, reads SQTIHQWPATLVQPVGSPLSLECTVEGTSNPNLYWYRQAAGRGLQLLFYSVGIGQISSEVPQNLSASRPQDRQFILSSKKLLLSDSGFYLCAWSLTLDPVYGYPFGSGTRLTVV.

This chain connects TRBV18 to TRBJ2-7, with TRBD2 matching over 12 bases. The CDR3 extends over 16 amino acids. Germline lookup yields CDR1 KGHSH and CDR2 LQKENI. The V gene end was trimmed by 4 bases and the J gene end by 4 bases; junction bases not matched to a gene: 8. CDR3 DNA: TGTGCCAGCTCACGGGGGACTAGCGGGCGGACTTACGAGCAGTACTTC. It encodes CASSRGTSGRTYEQYF.

The chain carries TRBV6-1 and TRBJ2-7, with a tentative D call TRBD2 (7 bases). The V gene's germline CDR1 is MNHNS and CDR2 SASEGT. This CDR3 comprises 16 residues. Trimming shortened V by 2 bases and J by 1 base, and 15 bases separated the two germline ends. The CDR3 region is CASSEWGGQVSYEQYF. The CDR3 bases are TGTGCCAGCAGTGAATGGGGGGGCCAGGTATCCTACGAGCAGTACTTC.

The V call is TRBV5-1, the J call TRBJ2-2; 8 bases line up with TRBD2. The germline gives CDR1 SGHRS, CDR2 YFSETQ. The CDR3 spans 16 residues. The V and J ends lost 3 bases and 4 bases, in that order; junction bases with no gene match: 8. The CDR3 loop reads CASSSSTGGFTGELFF. DNA of the CDR3: TGCGCCAGCAGCTCCTCGACGGGGGGGTTCACCGGGGAGCTGTTTTTT.

The V gene is TRBV19, the J gene TRBJ2-5; 8 positions match TRBD2. This CDR3 is built from 16 residues. The germline V gene has CDR1 LNHDA and CDR2 SQIVND (reference sequence). V shed 3 bases, J shed 0 bases, and the junction held 6 bases outside the gene matches. The CDR3 reads CASSMGRGGYQETQYF. The CDR3 DNA is TGTGCCAGTAGTATGGGTCGCGGGGGGTACCAAGAGACCCAGTACTTC. The variable domain in full, completed from reference TRBV19 and TRBJ2-5, reads DGGITQSPKYLFRKEGQNVTLSCEQNLNHDAMYWYRQDPGQGLRLIYYSQIVNDFQKGDIAEGYSVSREKKESFPLTVTSAQKNPTAFYLCASSMGRGGYQETQYFGPGTRLLVL.

J is TRBJ2-7 and V is TRBV28; the D gene is possibly TRBD2 (6 bases). This CDR3 contains 15 residues. The V and J ends lost 7 bases and 6 bases respectively, with 22 bases between them. CDR1 and CDR2 from the germline V gene are MDHEN and SYDVKM. DNA of the CDR3: TGTGCCAGCACCTTATGGACTATCAATCCTACCGAGCAGTACTTC. Encoded protein: CASTLWTINPTEQYF. Using reference TRBV28 and TRBJ2-7 for the parts outside the CDR3, the full variable domain is DVKVTQSSRYLVKRTGEKVFLECVQDMDHENMFWYRQDPGLGLRLIYFSYDVKMKEKGDIPEGYSVSREKKERFSLILESASTNQTSMYLCASTLWTINPTEQYFGPGTRLTVT.

The chain uses TRBV5-1 and TRBJ1-2; 8 bases fit TRBD1. The CDR3 runs 13 residues. Germline lookup yields CDR1 SGHRS and CDR2 YFSETQ. The trim removed 4 bases at V and 4 bases at J, leaving 3 bases unmatched. CDR3: CASSPDRAYGYTF. The CDR3 coding sequence is TGCGCCAGCAGCCCGGACAGGGCCTATGGCTACACCTTC.

CDR3 residues: CASTPESDNEQFF. The DNA of the CDR3 is TGTGCCAGCACCCCCGAATCGGACAATGAGCAGTTCTTC. This rearrangement joins TRBV7-8 to TRBJ2-1, with no clear D. Germline CDR1 is SGHVS and CDR2 is FQNEAQ. Deletions cut 7 bases from V and 5 bases from J, with 12 bases between. The CDR3 extends over 13 amino acids.

J is TRBJ2-5 and V is TRBV5-1; D is unclear. V was trimmed by 0 bases and J by 7 bases, leaving 10 bases between them. Germline lookup yields CDR1 SGHRS and CDR2 YFSETQ. The length of the CDR3 is 13 residues. CDR3 nucleotide sequence: TGCGCCAGCAGCTTGGCCCCGCAGGTGACCCAGTACTTC. This sequence encodes CASSLAPQVTQYF.

Concerning this clone itself: Other DNA sequences in this specimen translate into the identical CDR3. The J gene is TRBJ1-1, the V gene TRBV20-1, with D perhaps matching TRBD1 (6 bases). V was clipped by 4 bases and J by 6 bases, with 9 bases between them. The CDR3 runs to 11 residues. From germline, CDR1 is DFQATT and CDR2 SNEGSKA (reference sequence). The CDR3 loop reads CSAKGGAEAFF. The CDR3, as DNA: TGCAGTGCTAAAGGGGGTGCTGAAGCTTTCTTT.

This chain links TRBV5-4 with TRBJ1-2; D is ambiguous. Germline V gene lookup returns CDR1 SGHNT and CDR2 YYREEE (reference sequence). V was trimmed by 0 bases and J by 0 bases, leaving 9 bases between them. CDR3 length: 15 residues. CDR3 region: CASSLALGANYGYTF. In nucleotides, the CDR3 is TGTGCCAGCAGCTTGGCATTAGGAGCTAACTATGGCTACACCTTC.

CDR3 in amino acids: CASSLRGRGEVEAFF. CDR3 nucleotide sequence: TGTGCCAGCAGCTTAAGGGGAAGGGGTGAGGTTGAAGCTTTCTTT. The V call is TRBV7-2, the J call TRBJ1-1; possibly TRBD1 for D (5 bases). CDR1 is SGHTA and CDR2 is FQGNSA in the germline V gene. The CDR3 contains 15 residues. Trimming shortened V by 2 bases and J by 7 bases, and 17 bases separated the two germline ends.

The V and J genes are TRBV6-1 and TRBJ1-1; a possible D gene is TRBD1 (6 bases). Trimming took off 8 bases at V and 10 bases at J, with 17 bases between the two ends. This CDR3 has 12 amino acids. Germline values: CDR1 MNHNS, CDR2 SASEGT. CDR3 in DNA: TGTGCCAGCTATAGGTGGGGGGGCACAGCTTTCTTT. It yields the protein CASYRWGGTAFF.

This chain uses TRBV27 with TRBJ2-2, with 8 positions matching TRBD2. Trimming cost V 7 bases and J 5 bases; bases outside gene matches: 12. The germline V gene encodes CDR1 MNHEY and CDR2 SMNVEV (reference sequence). The CDR3 has 16 amino acids. In DNA form, the CDR3 reads TGTGCCAGCAAATCAAACGGGGGGGCCATTACCGGGGAGCTGTTTTTT. Its translation: CASKSNGGAITGELFF.

The chain couples TRBV6-6 to TRBJ1-2; 8 nucleotides align to TRBD1. The CDR3 runs 16 residues. The ends lost 6 bases at V and 5 bases at J; junction bases unmatched: 14. Germline V gene lookup returns CDR1 MNHNY and CDR2 SVGAGI (reference sequence). In DNA, the CDR3 is TGTGCCAGCAGCCCCGGGACAGGACCTGATGGATATGGCTACACCTTC. As protein: CASSPGTGPDGYGYTF.

The V and J genes are TRBV27 and TRBJ2-1; maybe TRBD1 (5 bases). The CDR3 has 18 residues. The V and J ends lost 1 base and 12 bases respectively, with 28 bases between them. The germline gives CDR1 MNHEY, CDR2 SMNVEV (reference sequence). The CDR3 nucleotides read TGTGCCAGCAGTTTATTTTGGGGCGGTTGGGGTACAGAACAAGTGCAGTTCTTC. Translating it yields CASSLFWGGWGTEQVQFF.

This sequence joins TRBV5-8 and TRBJ1-1; possibly TRBD1 for D (5 bases). Germline V gene sequence: CDR1 SGHTS, CDR2 YDEGEE. The CDR3 is 15 residues long. Trimming cost V 3 bases and J 10 bases, with 22 bases left between them. CDR3 sequence (DNA): TGTGCCAGCAGCTGGGGAGGTCTGCGGGGGTGGGGAGCTTTCTTT. Translating gives CASSWGGLRGWGAFF.

CDR3 sequence: CASSQAPGQSNYGYTF. Here the CDR3 DNA reads TGCGCCAGCAGCCAAGCCCCGGGACAGTCTAACTATGGCTACACCTTC. The J gene is TRBJ1-2, the V gene TRBV4-1; 7 bases are shared with TRBD1. Germline values: CDR1 MGHRA, CDR2 YSYEKL. The CDR3 loop spans 16 amino acids. J gave up 0 bases and V 1 base, and 5 bases lay outside the gene matches.